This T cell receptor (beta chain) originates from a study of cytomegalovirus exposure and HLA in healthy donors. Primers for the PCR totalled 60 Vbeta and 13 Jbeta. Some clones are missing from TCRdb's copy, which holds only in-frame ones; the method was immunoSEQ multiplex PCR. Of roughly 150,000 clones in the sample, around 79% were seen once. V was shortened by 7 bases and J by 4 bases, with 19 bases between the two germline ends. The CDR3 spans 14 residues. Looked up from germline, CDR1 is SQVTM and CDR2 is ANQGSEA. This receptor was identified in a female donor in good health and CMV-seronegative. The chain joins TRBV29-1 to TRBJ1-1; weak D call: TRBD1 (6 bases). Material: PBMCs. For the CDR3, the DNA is TGCAGCGCCCCTAGAGGGGGAAGGGGCACTGAAGCTTTCTTT. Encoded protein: CSAPRGGRGTEAFF.